The clone carrying this TCR beta chain was observed a handful of times. Its antigen is as yet unknown. The data were taken from a study of beta chain features in type 1 diabetes. Study conclusions and caveats: VDJ junctions in type 1 diabetes patients carried more deletions and fewer insertions. Researchers report that Type 1 diabetes patients had moderately but significantly shorter TCRB CDR3s across all four CD4+ subsets. The naive, central memory and Treg TCRB repertoires of patients appeared to be more similar to one another than those of healthy donors.

Looked up from germline, CDR1 is MNHEY and CDR2 is SVGAGI. The CDR3 loop spans 13 amino acids. Trimming took off 0 bases at V and 8 bases at J, with 10 bases between the two ends. Each of the CD4+ naive, central memory, regulatory and stem cell-like memory populations was sorted via CD45RO/CCR7/CD25/CD127/CD95/CD27. The study reverse transcribed the entire isolated RNA, so it sequenced expressed TCRB transcripts. Libraries were prepared by immunoSEQ multiplex PCR; TCRdb keeps only in-frame clonotypes and omits some of them. The sample carries 130,000 or so clones, 9% to 10% recorded once. The chain carries TRBV6-5 and TRBJ1-2, with D unresolved. The sequenced sample consisted of central memory CD4+ T cells from blood. The sequence was obtained from a middle-aged woman in good health. CDR3 sequence: CASSYSRRGGYTF. CDR3 coding DNA: TGTGCCAGCAGTTACTCGCGCCGGGGAGGCTACACCTTC.